This entry lists 5 T cell receptor beta chains sequenced from one sample in a study of T-cell reconstitution after alpha-beta-depleted transplantation in children. This sample's TCRbeta library carried unique molecular identifier barcodes. TCRdb reprocessed the PCR reads via MiXCR and lists one record per CDR3 protein. In the table there are about 110,000 distinct CDR3 sequences, about 21% of which are singletons. This material consisted of PBMCs, mostly from graft donor cells, taken 180 days after TCRalphabeta/CD19-depleted stem cell transplant. The origin of the receptors is a male patient between 2 and 15 years old who had a stem cell transplant for chronic granulomatous disease, so the T cells may come from the graft donor.

In its sample, this clonotype was seen many times. The chain joins TRBV15 to TRBJ1-5; a possible D gene is TRBD1 (5 bases). The CDR3 contains 16 residues. V gave up 5 bases and J gave up 5 bases, with 19 bases separating them. Looked up from germline, CDR1 is LNHNV and CDR2 is YYDKDF (reference sequence). CDR3 amino acids: CATSAGLTALDQPQHF. In DNA form, the CDR3 reads TGTGCCACCAGCGCGGGGCTGACAGCGTTGGATCAGCCCCAGCATTTT.

The chain joins TRBV24-1 to TRBJ2-1, with a weak D call TRBD1 (5 bases). V dropped 3 bases and J dropped 0 bases, with 11 bases sitting between them. This CDR3 is built from 16 residues. CDR1 and CDR2 from the germline V gene are KGHDR and SFDVKD. CDR3 loop: CATSDRGQVSYNEQFF. The DNA for the CDR3 is TGTGCCACCAGTGATCGAGGACAAGTCTCCTACAATGAGCAGTTCTTC.

This clonotype was counted many times. The chain recombines TRBV20-1 with TRBJ1-1; D unclear. Germline V CDR1 and CDR2: DFQATT, SNEGSKA (reference sequence). The CDR3 runs to 14 residues. The V end lost 1 base, the J end lost 2 bases, and 11 bases lay between the germline ends. The CDR3: CSARVHTFNTEAFF. The DNA of the CDR3 is TGCAGTGCTAGAGTTCACACCTTCAACACTGAAGCTTTCTTT.

This clonotype showed up many times. The chain employs TRBV29-1 and TRBJ1-1, with D perhaps matching TRBD1 (5 bases). CDR3 length: 13 amino acids. V lost 7 bases to trimming and J lost 3 bases, with 15 bases between them. Germline V CDR1 and CDR2: SQVTM, ANQGSEA. The DNA of the CDR3 is TGCAGCGCCCGTCGGACACTCTACACTGAAGCTTTCTTT. Encoded protein: CSARRTLYTEAFF.

This clonotype occurred many times. The chain is built from TRBV12-3 or TRBV12-4 and TRBJ2-1; possibly TRBD2 for D (6 bases). The CDR3 loop spans 14 amino acids. Trimming removed 7 bases at V and 7 bases at J, with 17 bases between. The CDR3 region is CASTDGPGRNEQFF. CDR3 sequence (DNA): TGTGCCAGCACCGACGGTCCTGGGAGGAATGAGCAGTTCTTC.